This is a list of T cell receptor beta chains from one sample in a study of early T cells in non-severe SARS-CoV-2 infection. TCRdb ran MiXCR on the 5' RACE reads and lists one entry per CDR3 protein. Among 75,000 to 80,000 distinct CDR3 sequences, around 11% were seen once, and the ten largest hold around 12%. The specimen comprised whole blood, sampled at baseline. These receptors all stem from an adult who was a healthcare worker with PCR-confirmed SARS-CoV-2 infection or an uninfected control (not recorded which). Both conserved end residues are part of each CDR3. Each record gives: J gene, clone size, V gene, CDR3 protein. Only some rows state a clone size, as once, few, many or a class for expanded clones.

J gene: TRBJ1-2; clone size: many; V gene: TRBV6-5; CDR3 protein: CASSASSYGYTF
J gene: TRBJ1-1; clone size: -; V gene: TRBV6-6; CDR3 protein: CASSLQGTDTEVFF
J gene: TRBJ2-1; clone size: many; V gene: TRBV20-1; CDR3 protein: CSARDNGAGGYNEQFF
J gene: TRBJ2-3; clone size: few; V gene: TRBV6-1; CDR3 protein: CASSAGRPSTDTQYF
J gene: TRBJ2-2; clone size: many; V gene: TRBV11-2; CDR3 protein: CASTYLRTITGELFF
J gene: TRBJ1-1; clone size: -; V gene: TRBV6-5; CDR3 protein: CASSGTGASTEAFF
J gene: TRBJ2-7; clone size: many; V gene: TRBV10-3; CDR3 protein: CAIRRGTGADEQYF
J gene: TRBJ2-6; clone size: many; V gene: TRBV20-1; CDR3 protein: CSARGLPSSGANVLTF
J gene: TRBJ1-1; clone size: many; V gene: TRBV7-9; CDR3 protein: CASSLNQQGSTEAFF
J gene: TRBJ1-2; clone size: -; V gene: TRBV29-1; CDR3 protein: CSVGAGAGYTF
J gene: TRBJ1-6; clone size: -; V gene: TRBV28; CDR3 protein: CASSLTAGVSSPLHF
J gene: TRBJ1-1; clone size: many; V gene: TRBV7-3; CDR3 protein: CASSLTPGLGKAFF
J gene: TRBJ2-7; clone size: -; V gene: TRBV18; CDR3 protein: CASSPPTGYEQYF
J gene: TRBJ2-3; clone size: many; V gene: TRBV9; CDR3 protein: CASSAGPSGPDTQYF
J gene: TRBJ1-2; clone size: -; V gene: TRBV3-1; CDR3 protein: CASSPGQDFYGYTF
J gene: TRBJ2-2; clone size: -; V gene: TRBV5-1; CDR3 protein: CASSLQGTNTGELFF
J gene: TRBJ2-7; clone size: -; V gene: TRBV6-1; CDR3 protein: CASSDPNRAPYEQYF
J gene: TRBJ2-5; clone size: few; V gene: TRBV28; CDR3 protein: CASSLSKWETQYF
J gene: TRBJ1-1; clone size: -; V gene: TRBV6-5; CDR3 protein: CASSQGRRGEAFF
J gene: TRBJ2-3; clone size: few; V gene: TRBV4-1; CDR3 protein: CASSQDPPQAGARDTQYF
J gene: TRBJ1-2; clone size: many; V gene: TRBV7-2; CDR3 protein: CASSPYHGNDYGYTF
J gene: TRBJ1-1; clone size: many; V gene: TRBV2; CDR3 protein: CASSEERGVATEAFF
J gene: TRBJ2-7; clone size: -; V gene: TRBV20-1; CDR3 protein: CSASGGVHTQFAYEQYF
J gene: TRBJ2-1; clone size: once; V gene: TRBV29-1; CDR3 protein: CSVEGRPGTGLLNEQFF
J gene: TRBJ1-2; clone size: few; V gene: TRBV9; CDR3 protein: CASAEGADLNYGYTF
J gene: TRBJ2-3; clone size: few; V gene: TRBV25-1; CDR3 protein: CASSEYGSTDTQYF
J gene: TRBJ2-7; clone size: many; V gene: TRBV12-3/TRBV12-4; CDR3 protein: CASSFGRANSYEQYF
J gene: TRBJ1-3; clone size: -; V gene: TRBV7-2; CDR3 protein: CASSLASRGGGNTIYF
J gene: TRBJ1-2; clone size: many; V gene: TRBV6-5; CDR3 protein: CASSSTSNYGYTF
J gene: TRBJ1-3; clone size: many; V gene: TRBV29-1; CDR3 protein: CSVEAGNTIYF
J gene: TRBJ1-2; clone size: few; V gene: TRBV4-3; CDR3 protein: CASSQEGSPYGYTF
J gene: TRBJ1-1; clone size: -; V gene: TRBV29-1; CDR3 protein: CSVITGVTEAFF
J gene: TRBJ1-2; clone size: few; V gene: TRBV29-1; CDR3 protein: CSVEYGANYGYTF
J gene: TRBJ2-1; clone size: many; V gene: TRBV6-5; CDR3 protein: CASSYSPGHQFF
J gene: TRBJ2-3; clone size: -; V gene: TRBV20-1; CDR3 protein: CSATSTPGLAATDTQYF
J gene: TRBJ2-5; clone size: -; V gene: TRBV20-1; CDR3 protein: CSAPHLGRGVATQYF
J gene: TRBJ1-2; clone size: many; V gene: TRBV28; CDR3 protein: CASRRRGGGYGYTF
J gene: TRBJ2-5; clone size: many; V gene: TRBV11-1; CDR3 protein: CASSRDWGKETQYF
J gene: TRBJ2-5; clone size: few; V gene: TRBV7-6; CDR3 protein: CASSPSGGAVKTQYF
J gene: TRBJ2-5; clone size: many; V gene: TRBV6-2/TRBV6-3; CDR3 protein: CASSSDYQETQYF
J gene: TRBJ1-4; clone size: many; V gene: TRBV3-1; CDR3 protein: CASSQDRTGPEKLFF
J gene: TRBJ2-3; clone size: few; V gene: TRBV7-2; CDR3 protein: CASSLLGGTDTQYF
J gene: TRBJ2-4; clone size: -; V gene: TRBV28; CDR3 protein: CASSPQRGQNIQYF
J gene: TRBJ2-3; clone size: -; V gene: TRBV12-3/TRBV12-4; CDR3 protein: CASSLTPGGGSTDTQYF
J gene: TRBJ2-5; clone size: many; V gene: TRBV12-3/TRBV12-4; CDR3 protein: CASSWDSGGPQETQYF
J gene: TRBJ1-4; clone size: few; V gene: TRBV30; CDR3 protein: CAWSPGGETEKLFF